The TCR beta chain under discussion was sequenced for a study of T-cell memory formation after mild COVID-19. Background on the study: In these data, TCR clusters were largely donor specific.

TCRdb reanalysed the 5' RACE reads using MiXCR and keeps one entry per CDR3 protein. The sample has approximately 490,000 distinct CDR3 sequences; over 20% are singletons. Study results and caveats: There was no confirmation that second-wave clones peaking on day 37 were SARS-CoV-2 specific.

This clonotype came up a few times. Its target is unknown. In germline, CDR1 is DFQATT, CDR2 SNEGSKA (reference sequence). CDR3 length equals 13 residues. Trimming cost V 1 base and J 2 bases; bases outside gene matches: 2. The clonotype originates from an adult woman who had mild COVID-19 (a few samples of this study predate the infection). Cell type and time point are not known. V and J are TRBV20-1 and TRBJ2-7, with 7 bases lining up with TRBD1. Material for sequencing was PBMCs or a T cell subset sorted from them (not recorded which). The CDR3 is CSARVTGTYEQYF. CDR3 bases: TGCAGTGCTAGAGTGACAGGGACCTACGAGCAGTACTTC.